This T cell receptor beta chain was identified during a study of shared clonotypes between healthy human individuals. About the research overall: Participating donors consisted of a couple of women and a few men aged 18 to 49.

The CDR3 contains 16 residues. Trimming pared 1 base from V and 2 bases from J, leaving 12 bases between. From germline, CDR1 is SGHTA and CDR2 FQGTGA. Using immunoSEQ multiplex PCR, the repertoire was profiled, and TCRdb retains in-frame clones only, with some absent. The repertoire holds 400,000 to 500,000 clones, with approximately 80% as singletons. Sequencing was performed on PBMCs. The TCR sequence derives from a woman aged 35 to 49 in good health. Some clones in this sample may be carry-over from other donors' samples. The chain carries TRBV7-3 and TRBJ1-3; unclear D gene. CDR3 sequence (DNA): TGTGCCAGCAGCTTAAACGCGGGCGGAACTGGAAACACCATATATTTT. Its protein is CASSLNAGGTGNTIYF.